This TCR beta chain derives from a study of beta chain features in type 1 diabetes. Findings and limits, study-wide: A greater similarity of naive, central memory and Treg TCRB repertoires was seen among patients than among healthy donors.

As regards this clone: The target antigen is unknown.

Trimming stripped 1 base from V and 1 base from J, with 4 bases between. CDR1 is KGHSY and CDR2 is FQNENV in the germline V gene. The CDR3 has 13 residues. Every isolated RNA sample was fully reverse transcribed, so sequencing captured expressed TCRB transcripts. Profiling relied on immunoSEQ multiplex PCR, and the TCRdb table lists in-frame clones only, not all of them. The sample yields 130,000 or so clones, 9.5% to 10% seen once. The receptor was derived from a woman between 40 and 55 years old in good health. The chain links TRBV16 to TRBJ1-1; D is ambiguous. Sample: central memory CD4+ T cells from blood. The CDR3 nucleotides read TGTGCCAGCAGCCAATACAGGAACACTGAAGCTTTCTTT. This translates into CASSQYRNTEAFF.